This TCR beta chain was sequenced for a study of CD8 T cells in Susac syndrome. Whole-study findings and limits: The study recognized that the number of individuals in its TCR sequencing and HLA analysis was relatively small. Clonal expansion was not seen in any Susac syndrome CD4+ T cell repertoire.

Concerning this clonotype: Its target is unknown.

Trimming cost V 4 bases and J 6 bases; bases outside gene matches: 9. CDR3 length: 16 amino acids. Germline CDR1 SGDLS, CDR2 YYNGEE. The authors sequenced TCR beta from blood CD8+ and CD4+ T cells. The diagnostic criteria were recently defined, and patients with Susac syndrome met them for definite or probable disease. RNA, at roughly 0.45 to 1 ug, was reverse transcribed with random hexamers. TCRdb fed the immunoSEQ multiplex PCR reads into MiXCR, producing one record per CDR3 protein. This sample has 130,000 to 150,000 distinct CDR3 sequences, with around 95% found just once. The origin of this receptor is a human donor with Susac syndrome. This chain links TRBV9 with TRBJ2-2; 10 bases agree with TRBD2. The sequencing input was CD4+ T cells from PBMCs. The CDR3 DNA reads as TGTGCCAGCAGCATGGGGACTAGCGAACTCTCCGGGGAGCTGTTTTTT. Its translation: CASSMGTSELSGELFF. The full variable domain, its missing parts supplied by reference TRBV9 and TRBJ2-2, is DSGVTQTPKHLITATGQRVTLRCSPRSGDLSVYWYQQSLDQGLQFLIQYYNGEERAKGNILERFSAQQFPDLHSELNLSSLELGDSALYFCASSMGTSELSGELFFGEGSRLTVL.